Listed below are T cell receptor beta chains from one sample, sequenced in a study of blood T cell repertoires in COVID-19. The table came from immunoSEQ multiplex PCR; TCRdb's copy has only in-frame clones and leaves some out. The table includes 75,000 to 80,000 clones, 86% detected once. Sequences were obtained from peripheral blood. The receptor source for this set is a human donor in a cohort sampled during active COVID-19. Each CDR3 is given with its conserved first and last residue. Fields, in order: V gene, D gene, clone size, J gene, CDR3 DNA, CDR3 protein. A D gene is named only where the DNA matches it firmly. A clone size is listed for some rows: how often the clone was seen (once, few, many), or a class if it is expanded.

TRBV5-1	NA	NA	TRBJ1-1	TGCGCCAGCAGCTTGGTAGCGAACACTGAAGCTTTCTTT	CASSLVANTEAFF
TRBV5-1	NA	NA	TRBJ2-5	TGCGCCAGCAGCTTGGCGCATGTCCGGGAGACCCAGTACTTC	CASSLAHVRETQYF
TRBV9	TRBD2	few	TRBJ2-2	TGTGCCAGCAGCGTAGCACTAGCGGGAGGTTCCGGGGAGCTGTTTTTT	CASSVALAGGSGELFF
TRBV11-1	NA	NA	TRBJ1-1	TGTGCCAGCAGCCCAGGTGCCGGTGAAGCTTTCTTT	CASSPGAGEAFF
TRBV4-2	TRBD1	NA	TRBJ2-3	TGTGCCAGCAGCCAAGTGGCCAGGGGGAGCACAGATACGCAGTATTTT	CASSQVARGSTDTQYF
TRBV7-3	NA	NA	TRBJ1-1	TGTGCCAGCAGCTTACAGGCTAACACTGAAGCTTTCTTT	CASSLQANTEAFF
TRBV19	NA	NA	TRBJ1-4	TGTGCCAGTCGTGGAGGGAGTAATGAAAAACTGTTTTTT	CASRGGSNEKLFF
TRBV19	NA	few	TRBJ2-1	TGTTGCCGACACTTTTCCTACAATGAGCAGTTCTTC	CCRHFSYNEQFF
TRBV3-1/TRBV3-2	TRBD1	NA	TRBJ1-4	TGTGCCAGCAGCCTGACAGGGACGGGGGAAAAACTGTTTTTT	CASSLTGTGEKLFF
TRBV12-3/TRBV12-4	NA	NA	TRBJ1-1	TGTGCCAGCAGTTTCGGGTCCGGGTTTGAAGCTTTCTTT	CASSFGSGFEAFF
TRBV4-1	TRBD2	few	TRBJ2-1	TGCGCCAGCAGCCAGCCAGCAAGCGGGAGGAGGGGAGGGGAGCAGTTCTTC	CASSQPASGRRGGEQFF
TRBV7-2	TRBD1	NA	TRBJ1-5	TGTGCCAGCAGCTTAGTGGGACAGGGATTACAGCCCCAGCATTTT	CASSLVGQGLQPQHF
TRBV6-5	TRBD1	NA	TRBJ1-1	TGTGCCAGCAGTTACATGGACAGGGTAGGAAGCACTGAAGCTTTCTTT	CASSYMDRVGSTEAFF
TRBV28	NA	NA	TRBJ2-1	TGTGCCGACCGACTCCGCCGCTACAATGAGCAGTTCTTC	CADRLRRYNEQFF
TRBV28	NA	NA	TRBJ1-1	TGTGCCAGCAGTCTGACCGGGGGAGAACGTGAAGCTTTCTTT	CASSLTGGEREAFF
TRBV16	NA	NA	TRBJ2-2	TGTGCCAGCAGCCAATCACAGGGCACCGGGGAGCTGTTTTTT	CASSQSQGTGELFF
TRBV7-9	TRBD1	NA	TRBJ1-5	TGTGCCAGCAGCAACCTCGGACAGGGCAATCAGCCCCAGCATTTT	CASSNLGQGNQPQHF
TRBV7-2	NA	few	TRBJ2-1	TGTGCCAGCAGCTTAGCAGGGGGGGTTAGAAATGAGCAGTTCTTC	CASSLAGGVRNEQFF
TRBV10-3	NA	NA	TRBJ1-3	TGTGCCATCAATCCCGGGTCCAACTCTGGAAACACCATATATTTT	CAINPGSNSGNTIYF
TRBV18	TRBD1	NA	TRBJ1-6	TGTGCCAGCTCAAGGGACAGGGGAGTTTCACCCCTCCACTTT	CASSRDRGVSPLHF
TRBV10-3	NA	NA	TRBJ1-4	TGTGCCATCCAGCGTGGTGAAAAACTGTTTTTT	CAIQRGEKLFF
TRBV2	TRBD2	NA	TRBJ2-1	TGTGCCAGCAGAGTTCTGTGGACTAGCGGGCGGCACAATGAGCAGTTCTTC	CASRVLWTSGRHNEQFF
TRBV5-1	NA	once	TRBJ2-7	TGCGCCAGCAGCTTGGCTCAGGGCTACGAGCAGTACTTC	CASSLAQGYEQYF
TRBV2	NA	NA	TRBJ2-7	TGTGCCAGCGCGGGAGAGCAGTACTTC	CASAGEQYF
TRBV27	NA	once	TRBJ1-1	TGTGCCAGCAGTACTGGACTGATCATGAACACTGAAGCTTTCTTT	CASSTGLIMNTEAFF
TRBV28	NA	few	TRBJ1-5	TGTGCCAGCAGTTGGTATCCAACCTACAGGGAAGGCAATCAGCCCCAGCATTTT	CASSWYPTYREGNQPQHF
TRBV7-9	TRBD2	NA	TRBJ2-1	TGTGCCAGCAGCTGGACCCTAGCGGGGATCACCTACAATGAGCAGTTCTTC	CASSWTLAGITYNEQFF
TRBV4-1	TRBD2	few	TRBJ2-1	TGCGCCAGCAGCCCGATGGGACTAGCGGGAGGTTTCTCCTACAATGAGCAGTTCTTC	CASSPMGLAGGFSYNEQFF